These 29 T cell receptor beta chains originate from one sample sequenced in a study of cytomegalovirus exposure and HLA in healthy donors. With 60 Vbeta and 13 Jbeta primers, the PCR was carried out. Using immunoSEQ multiplex PCR, the repertoire was profiled, and TCRdb retains in-frame clones only, with some absent. The sample lists approximately 140,000 clones, roughly 75% occurring once. The sequenced material came from PBMCs. The receptors derive from a man aged 35-49 years in good health and CMV-seronegative.

The chain joins TRBV11-2 to TRBJ2-7, with D possibly matching TRBD1 (6 bases). Trimming took off 5 bases at V and 3 bases at J, with 17 bases between the two ends. Germline CDR1 SGHAT, CDR2 FQNNGV. The CDR3 is 15 residues long. The CDR3 loop reads CASSPIRDTNYEQYF. In DNA, the CDR3 is TGTGCCAGCAGCCCAATCCGGGACACCAACTACGAGCAGTACTTC.

The chain combines TRBV6-5 with TRBJ1-5; TRBD1 aligns across 8 bases. Germline CDR1 is MNHEY and CDR2 is SVGAGI. This CDR3 has 14 residues. Germline trimming cut 8 bases from V and 3 bases from J; bases unmatched to any gene: 6. CDR3 coding DNA: TGTGCCAGCGGGAGACAGGGGACCAATCAGCCCCAGCATTTT. This codes for CASGRQGTNQPQHF.

This clone was seen only a few times. V and J are TRBV21-1 and TRBJ1-2. TRBV21-1 represents a pseudogene. The CDR3 loop spans 17 amino acids. CDR3 coding DNA: TGTGCCAGCAGCCCAAATACCTCGGGGGGTTCCATCTATGGCTACACCTTC. It encodes CASSPNTSGGSIYGYTF.

This clone was picked up a small number of times. The V gene is TRBV27, the J gene TRBJ2-7; TRBD1 aligns across 8 bases. The germline V gene has CDR1 MNHEY and CDR2 SMNVEV (reference sequence). V lost 0 bases to trimming and J lost 0 bases; unmatched junction nucleotides: 4. CDR3 length: 16 residues. The CDR3 DNA is TGTGCCAGCAGTTTATCGGCAGGGGGCCGCTCCTACGAGCAGTACTTC. As protein: CASSLSAGGRSYEQYF.

This chain connects TRBV7-3 to TRBJ2-3; 7 nucleotides line up with TRBD2. The V gene's germline CDR1 is SGHTA and CDR2 FQGTGA. Trimming cost V 2 bases and J 2 bases; bases outside gene matches: 1. The CDR3 consists of 14 residues. The CDR3 protein is CASSLGTNTDTQYF. In nucleotides, the CDR3 is TGTGCCAGCAGCTTAGGGACTAACACAGATACGCAGTATTTT.

This clone was recorded once. Distinct nucleotide sequences in the sample also encode this CDR3. The chain combines TRBV5-4 with TRBJ2-5; 7 bases agree with TRBD1. J was trimmed by 2 bases and V by 9 bases; bases with no gene match: 10. This CDR3 spans 14 amino acids. In germline, CDR1 is SGHNT, CDR2 YYREEE (reference sequence). The CDR3 is CAISRGQGQETQYF. CDR3 sequence (DNA): TGTGCCATCTCTAGGGGGCAGGGGCAAGAGACCCAGTACTTC.

In this sample, this clone turned up a few times. The chain has TRBV4-3 and TRBJ1-5; D is undetermined. CDR1 LGHNA and CDR2 YSLEER come from the germline V gene. This CDR3 spans 14 amino acids. The V end lost 1 base, the J end lost 9 bases, and 13 bases lay between the germline ends. DNA of the CDR3: TGCGCCAGCAGCCAAGTACCGGGTAGCGGGCCCCAGCATTTT. Protein: CASSQVPGSGPQHF.

V gene TRBV7-9 combines with J gene TRBJ2-7, with TRBD1 matching over 7 bases. The CDR3 length is 13 residues. Germline V gene data show CDR1 as SEHNR and CDR2 as FQNEAQ (reference sequence). Unmatched junction bases numbered 2, after V lost 3 bases and J lost 3 bases. CDR3 coding DNA: TGTGCCAGCAGCTTTGCAGGGGGCTACGAGCAGTACTTC. Translation gives CASSFAGGYEQYF.

The V call is TRBV25-1, the J call TRBJ2-2, with 7 bases that match TRBD2. The germline V gene encodes CDR1 MGHDK and CDR2 SYGVNS. The CDR3 sequence is 16 residues long. With V trimmed by 3 bases and J by 1 base, 5 bases remained unmatched. The CDR3 loop reads CASSERGWLNTGELFF. The CDR3 DNA reads as TGTGCCAGCAGTGAGCGGGGGTGGCTGAACACCGGGGAGCTGTTTTTT. The full variable domain, its missing parts supplied by reference TRBV25-1 and TRBJ2-2, is EADIYQTPRYLVIGTGKKITLECSQTMGHDKMYWYQQDPGMELHLIHYSYGVNSTEKGDLSSESTVSRIRTEHFPLTLESARPSHTSQYLCASSERGWLNTGELFFGEGSRLTVL.

The chain combines TRBV16 with TRBJ1-4; D gene uncertain. Germline CDR1 and CDR2: KGHSY and FQNENV. This CDR3 comprises 12 residues. Trimming removed 4 bases from V and 13 bases from J, with 13 bases in between. CDR3 in amino acids: CASSRTASVLFF. CDR3 DNA: TGTGCCAGCAGCCGCACAGCTAGCGTACTGTTTTTT.

V usage is TRBV7-9 and J usage is TRBJ1-1; 9 bases match TRBD1. V was pared by 3 bases and J by 8 bases, with 4 bases of the junction left unmatched. Germline loops: CDR1 SEHNR, CDR2 FQNEAQ (reference sequence). This CDR3 comprises 13 residues. The CDR3 DNA reads as TGTGCCAGCAGCTTGGGGACAGGGACGGAAGCTTTCTTT. Amino acids: CASSLGTGTEAFF.

Of note for this clone: Other DNA sequences in this specimen translate into the identical CDR3. This rearrangement joins TRBV2 to TRBJ1-1; possibly TRBD1 for D (5 bases). The CDR3 spans 13 residues. Germline CDR1 and CDR2: SNHLY and FYNNEI. Trimming stripped 2 bases from V and 1 base from J, with 5 bases between. The CDR3 DNA follows: TGTGCCAGCAGTGAACAGGGGAACACTGAAGCTTTCTTT. It translates to CASSEQGNTEAFF.

V and J are TRBV7-2 and TRBJ2-3, with 8 bases aligning to TRBD2. Trimming removed 0 bases from V and 2 bases from J; junction bases left unmatched: 4. Per germline, CDR1 SGHTA and CDR2 FQGNSA. This CDR3 comprises 16 residues. The chain's CDR3 is CASSLATGGVTDTQYF. DNA of the CDR3: TGTGCCAGCAGCTTAGCCACCGGGGGGGTCACAGATACGCAGTATTTT.

CDR3 region: CASSSQQGNTEAFF. The CDR3 nucleotides are TGTGCCAGCAGCTCCCAACAGGGGAACACTGAAGCTTTCTTT. The gene calls are TRBV11-2 and TRBJ1-1, with D perhaps TRBD1 (6 bases). CDR3 length: 14 residues. V was trimmed by 4 bases and J by 1 base, leaving 10 bases between them. Germline CDR1 and CDR2: SGHAT and FQNNGV. The full variable domain, rest sourced from reference TRBV11-2 and TRBJ1-1, is EAGVAQSPRYKIIEKRQSVAFWCNPISGHATLYWYQQILGQGPKLLIQFQNNGVVDDSQLPKDRFSAERLKGVDSTLKIQPAKLEDSAVYLCASSSQQGNTEAFFGQGTRLTVV.

This sequence joins TRBV18 and TRBJ1-5; D call uncertain. Germline loops: CDR1 KGHSH, CDR2 LQKENI. Trimming cost V 3 bases and J 8 bases, with 11 bases left between them. The CDR3 covers 13 residues. CDR3 protein: CASSPPEEEPQHF. In nucleotides, the CDR3 is TGTGCCAGCTCACCCCCAGAGGAAGAGCCCCAGCATTTT.

The chain joins TRBV28 to TRBJ1-2; the D is unclear. Germline CDR1 MDHEN, CDR2 SYDVKM. The CDR3 contains 15 residues. Trimming pared 4 bases from V and 0 bases from J, leaving 12 bases between. The chain's CDR3 is CASSSVGLPNYGYTF. CDR3 bases: TGTGCCAGCAGTTCCGTCGGACTACCTAACTATGGCTACACCTTC.

The chain uses TRBV5-4 and TRBJ2-2; 10 nucleotides line up with TRBD2. Germline V lookup: CDR1 SGHNT, CDR2 YYREEE (reference sequence). With V trimmed by 1 base and J by 1 base, 4 bases remained unmatched. The CDR3 contains 17 residues. In DNA form, the CDR3 reads TGTGCCAGCAGCTTGTTTAGCGGGGGGCGGAACACCGGGGAGCTGTTTTTT. Its protein product is CASSLFSGGRNTGELFF.

This chain connects TRBV29-1 to TRBJ2-7; D not resolved. The CDR3 sequence is 12 residues long. Germline CDR1 reads SQVTM; CDR2 reads ANQGSEA. The V gene lost 5 bases and the J gene lost 5 bases, with 13 bases spanning the gap. The CDR3 loop is CSVLTNPDEQYF. In nucleotides, the CDR3 is TGCAGCGTTTTGACAAACCCGGACGAGCAGTACTTC.

This clone was counted a single time. The CDR3 loop reads CASSFRQLHYGYTF. Written as DNA, the CDR3 is TGTGCCAGCAGCTTTCGACAATTGCACTATGGCTACACCTTC. The rearrangement uses TRBV7-2 and TRBJ1-2; D is uncertain. Germline-derived CDR1 and CDR2 are SGHTA and FQGNSA. The CDR3 consists of 14 residues. Trimming cost V 3 bases and J 3 bases, with 11 bases left between them.

The rearrangement joins TRBV19 to TRBJ2-7; TRBD2 matches at 9 bases. This CDR3 spans 15 amino acids. V dropped 3 bases and J dropped 0; count of bases not matched to a gene: 3. Looked up from germline, CDR1 is LNHDA and CDR2 is SQIVND (reference sequence). The CDR3 protein is CASSMVSGSSYEQYF. The CDR3 DNA reads as TGTGCCAGTAGTATGGTTAGCGGGAGCTCCTACGAGCAGTACTTC.

The chain is built from TRBV7-3 and TRBJ1-6; D possibly corresponds to TRBD1 (5 bases). Germline CDR1 reads SGHTA; CDR2 reads FQGTGA. Deletions cut 2 bases from V and 8 bases from J, with 10 bases between. The CDR3 extends over 14 amino acids. As DNA, the CDR3 is TGTGCCAGCAGCTTATGGGGGGTCGATTCACCCCTCCACTTT. Translated: CASSLWGVDSPLHF. Using reference TRBV7-3 and TRBJ1-6 for the parts outside the CDR3, the full variable domain is GAGVSQTPSNKVTEKGKYVELRCDPISGHTALYWYRQSLGQGPEFLIYFQGTGAADDSGLPNDRFFAVRPEGSVSTLKIQRTERGDSAVYLCASSLWGVDSPLHFGNGTRLTVT.

This clone has a single count. The chain combines TRBV5-1 with TRBJ2-2; TRBD1 is a possible D gene (6 bases). Between the trimmed V and J ends, which lost 3 bases and 3 bases, there was a span of 15 bases. The germline V gene encodes CDR1 SGHRS and CDR2 YFSETQ. This CDR3 region has 16 residues. CDR3 in DNA: TGCGCCAGCAGCTCCGCTGGGGGACAATACACCGGGGAGCTGTTTTTT. Protein: CASSSAGGQYTGELFF.

This clone was seen a single time. The J gene is TRBJ2-7, the V gene TRBV7-8; D ambiguous. This CDR3 is 13 amino acids long. V lost 1 base and J lost 5, with 9 bases in between. Per the germline V gene, CDR1 is SGHVS and CDR2 is FQNEAQ. In DNA, the CDR3 is TGTGCCAGCAGCTTAGACTCTTTCCACGAGCAGTACTTC. Its protein product is CASSLDSFHEQYF. Based on the CDR3 plus reference TRBV7-8 and TRBJ2-7, the full variable domain is GAGVSQSPRYKVAKRGQDVALRCDPISGHVSLFWYQQALGQGPEFLTYFQNEAQLDKSGLPSDRFFAERPEGSVSTLKIQRTQQEDSAVYLCASSLDSFHEQYFGPGTRLTVT.

The rearrangement uses TRBV7-8 and TRBJ2-5; 8 nucleotides match TRBD2. V shed 0 bases, J shed 5 bases, and the junction held 11 bases outside the gene matches. Germline CDR1 reads SGHVS; CDR2 reads FQNEAQ. The CDR3 has 17 residues. The CDR3 region is CASSLASSGRGGETQYF. CDR3 in DNA: TGTGCCAGCAGCTTAGCGTCCTCTGGCCGGGGGGGCGAGACCCAGTACTTC.

This chain links TRBV4-1 with TRBJ2-7; 8 bases are shared with TRBD2. The CDR3 length is 15 residues. V gave up 4 bases and J gave up 0 bases; unmatched junction bases: 5. Germline V CDR1 and CDR2: MGHRA, YSYEKL. The CDR3 loop is CASSRTGGNSYEQYF. The DNA of the CDR3 is TGCGCCAGCAGCCGGACGGGGGGGAACTCCTACGAGCAGTACTTC.

The chain uses TRBV5-8 and TRBJ1-2; 8 positions match TRBD1. Unmatched junction bases numbered 9, after V lost 7 bases and J lost 7 bases. Germline values: CDR1 SGHTS, CDR2 YDEGEE. The CDR3 extends over 13 amino acids. CDR3 nucleotides: TGTGCCAGCCAAAGGGACAGGCGGGGTGGCTACACCTTC. Its protein product is CASQRDRRGGYTF. Supplemented by reference TRBV5-8 and TRBJ1-2, the full variable domain reads EAGVTQSPTHLIKTRGQQATLRCSPISGHTSVYWYQQALGLGLQFLLWYDEGEERNRGNFPPRFSGRQFPNYSSELNVNALELEDSALYLCASQRDRRGGYTFGSGTRLTVV.

The rearrangement joins TRBV19 to TRBJ1-1, with D possibly matching TRBD1 (5 bases). CDR1 is LNHDA, CDR2 SQIVND, per germline (reference sequence). The CDR3 sequence is 12 residues long. Trimming removed 8 bases at V and 6 bases at J, with 13 bases between. CDR3 amino acids: CASWGEWAEAFF. Written as DNA, the CDR3 is TGTGCCAGTTGGGGGGAATGGGCTGAAGCTTTCTTT.

The chain joins TRBV7-3 to TRBJ1-2, with 8 positions matching TRBD1. The V gene end was trimmed by 4 bases and the J gene end by 4 bases; junction bases not matched to a gene: 2. Germline assignment: CDR1 SGHTA and CDR2 FQGTGA. The CDR3 extends over 13 amino acids. DNA of the CDR3: TGTGCCAGCAGCTCTACAGGGGGCTATGGCTACACCTTC. Amino acids: CASSSTGGYGYTF.

This chain connects TRBV28 to TRBJ1-2; maybe TRBD1 (6 bases). V lost 8 bases to trimming and J lost 4 bases, with 14 bases between them. Germline V gene sequence: CDR1 MDHEN, CDR2 SYDVKM. The CDR3 is made up of 13 amino acids. The CDR3 loop is CASGGGGLYGYTF. CDR3 DNA sequence: TGTGCCAGCGGAGGGGGGGGGCTCTATGGCTACACCTTC.